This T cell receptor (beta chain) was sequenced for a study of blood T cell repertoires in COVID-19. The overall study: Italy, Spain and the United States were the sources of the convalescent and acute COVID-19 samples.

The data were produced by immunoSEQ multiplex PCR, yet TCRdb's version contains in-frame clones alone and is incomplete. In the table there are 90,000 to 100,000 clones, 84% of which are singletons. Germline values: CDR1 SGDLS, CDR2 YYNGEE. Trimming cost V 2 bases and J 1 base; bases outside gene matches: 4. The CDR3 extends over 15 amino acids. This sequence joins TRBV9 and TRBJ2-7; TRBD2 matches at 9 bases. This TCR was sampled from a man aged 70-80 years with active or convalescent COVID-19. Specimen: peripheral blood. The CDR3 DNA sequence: TGTGCCAGCAGCGTCGCGGCGGGGGGGTCCTACGAGCAGTACTTC. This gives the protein CASSVAAGGSYEQYF.